The source of this T cell receptor beta chain is a study of shared clonotypes between healthy human individuals. Study-wide results and caveats: Sharing across four donors was highest in naive CD4 (around 5%) and lowest in memory CD8 (0.4%).

The authors loaded around 220 ng DNA, 28,000 or so T cell genomes, into sorted-subset replicate PCRs. Only in-frame clones appear in the TCRdb table, and some are missing; sequencing was by immunoSEQ multiplex PCR. Here the sample spans 2 million to 3 million clones, more than 85% being singletons. Points on this clone: The antigen remains undetermined.

This CDR3 comprises 15 residues. Germline CDR1 MNHNY, CDR2 SVGAGI (reference sequence). V gave up 5 bases and J gave up 0 bases; unmatched junction bases: 4. This sequence joins TRBV6-6 and TRBJ1-3; TRBD1 aligns across 7 bases. The source material was naive CD4+ T cells from PBMCs. The subset denotes: CD45RA+ positively selected. The receptor's source is a man between 18 and 29 years old in good health. Some clones in this sample may be carry-over from other donors' samples. The CDR3 sequence: CASSHGTASGNTIYF. Written as DNA, the CDR3 is TGTGCCAGCAGTCACGGGACAGCCTCTGGAAACACCATATATTTT.